The rows below give T cell receptor beta chains drawn from one sample of a study of T cell responses to AZD1222 COVID-19 vaccine. TCRdb keeps only in-frame clones here, not all; method: immunoSEQ multiplex PCR. Altogether about 150,000 clones are present, roughly 90% being singletons, with the ten largest covering around 3.1%. Specimen: peripheral blood, collected on day 0 of AZD1222 vaccination. The receptors derive from an adult in good health. Each CDR3 is given with its conserved first and last residue. The order of the fields is CDR3 DNA, CDR3 protein, J gene, D gene, V gene, clone size. D genes are given only for firm matches. Size values are once, few and many counts, or a class for expanded clones, and some rows have none.

TGTGCCAGCAGCGGTTTTGGGGATAGCACAGATACGCAGTATTTT,CASSGFGDSTDTQYF,TRBJ2-3,NA,TRBV2,NA
TGTGCCAGCAGCCCCGGGGGTACGATCTATGGCTACACCTTC,CASSPGGTIYGYTF,TRBJ1-2,NA,TRBV14,NA
TGTGCCAGCAGTTCCGGACCGGAGGCGACCCAGTACTTC,CASSSGPEATQYF,TRBJ2-5,NA,TRBV12-3/TRBV12-4,NA
TGTGCCACCAGCAGAGATTTTCAAGATACGCAGTATTTT,CATSRDFQDTQYF,TRBJ2-3,NA,TRBV15,few
TGTGCCAGCAGTCGGGGACAGACCAGGCAGCCCCAGCATTTT,CASSRGQTRQPQHF,TRBJ1-5,TRBD1,TRBV4-2,NA
TGCGCCAGCAGTCAATACAATGAGCAGTTCTTC,CASSQYNEQFF,TRBJ2-1,NA,TRBV10-2,NA
TGTGCCAGCAGCTATGCCTACGAGCAGTACTTC,CASSYAYEQYF,TRBJ2-7,NA,TRBV6-5,NA
TGCGCCAGCAGTGACTCGGGTGGTCACACTGAAGCTTTCTTT,CASSDSGGHTEAFF,TRBJ1-1,NA,TRBV10-1,NA
TGTGCCAGCAGCCCCGACAGCCTGGGGGAAGCTTTCTTT,CASSPDSLGEAFF,TRBJ1-1,NA,TRBV6-4,NA
TGTGCCAGCAGTGAAATGGGGATCTCTGGAAACACCATATATTTT,CASSEMGISGNTIYF,TRBJ1-3,NA,TRBV6-1,NA
TGTGCCAGCAGTTGGGACTTTCAGGGCTACAATGAGCAGTTCTTC,CASSWDFQGYNEQFF,TRBJ2-1,NA,TRBV2,NA
TGTGCCAGCAGCTTGGAAGGATCCTACGAGCAGTACTTC,CASSLEGSYEQYF,TRBJ2-7,NA,TRBV5-6,NA
TGTGCCAGCAGCTCGGGGGGGGGCGCCTCCTTGGAGACCCAGTACTTC,CASSSGGGASLETQYF,TRBJ2-5,TRBD2,TRBV7-6,NA
TGCAGCGTTGTAGTAGGCTCATCAAGTGGCTACACCTTC,CSVVVGSSSGYTF,TRBJ1-2,NA,TRBV29-1,NA
TGTGCCACCGCCTTTTTGGGTTTGGATGGCTACACCTTC,CATAFLGLDGYTF,TRBJ1-2,NA,TRBV24-1,NA
TGTGCCAGCAGTCGCGCGGGGCTAACGAACACTGAAGCTTTCTTT,CASSRAGLTNTEAFF,TRBJ1-1,NA,TRBV6-5,NA
TGTGCCAGCAGATTTAGCGGGGGGAGCACAGATACGCAGTATTTT,CASRFSGGSTDTQYF,TRBJ2-3,TRBD2,TRBV2,once
TGTGCCAGCAGCCCCGGACTAGCGGGGGGGCAAGATACGCAGTATTTT,CASSPGLAGGQDTQYF,TRBJ2-3,TRBD2,TRBV13,once
TGTGCCAGCAGTTTGAGTAAAGGCTTAAAGCCCCAGCATTTT,CASSLSKGLKPQHF,TRBJ1-5,NA,TRBV27,NA
TGTGCCAGCAGCCAGACCCCGACGGGGTCAAATTCACCCCTCCACTTT,CASSQTPTGSNSPLHF,TRBJ1-6,NA,TRBV3-1/TRBV3-2,once
TGTGCCACCAGCAGAGGTCAGACACTTGAAAAACTGTTTTTT,CATSRGQTLEKLFF,TRBJ1-4,NA,TRBV15,NA
TGCGCCAGCAGCCAGGACAGGGGGGCTTTCTACGAGCAGTACTTC,CASSQDRGAFYEQYF,TRBJ2-7,TRBD1,TRBV4-3,NA